This T cell receptor (beta chain) stems from a study of T cell responses to AZD1222 COVID-19 vaccine. Clones were read by immunoSEQ multiplex PCR, and TCRdb kept only the in-frame ones, dropping some. Seen here are more than 120,000 clones, 90% observed once, and the top ten hold 1.5% to 2%. Germline V gene sequence: CDR1 SGHNT, CDR2 YYREEE (reference sequence). V gave up 1 base and J gave up 8 bases; unmatched junction bases: 9. The length of the CDR3 is 15 residues. The sample consisted of peripheral blood, taken 28 days after the second AZD1222 dose. The sequence was obtained from an adult who received the AZD1222 COVID-19 vaccine. The V and J genes are TRBV5-4 and TRBJ1-2; 9 nucleotides line up with TRBD1. In DNA, the CDR3 is TGTGCCAGCAGCTTGCCCGGGACAGGGCGCTTGGGCTACACCTTC. This gives the protein CASSLPGTGRLGYTF.